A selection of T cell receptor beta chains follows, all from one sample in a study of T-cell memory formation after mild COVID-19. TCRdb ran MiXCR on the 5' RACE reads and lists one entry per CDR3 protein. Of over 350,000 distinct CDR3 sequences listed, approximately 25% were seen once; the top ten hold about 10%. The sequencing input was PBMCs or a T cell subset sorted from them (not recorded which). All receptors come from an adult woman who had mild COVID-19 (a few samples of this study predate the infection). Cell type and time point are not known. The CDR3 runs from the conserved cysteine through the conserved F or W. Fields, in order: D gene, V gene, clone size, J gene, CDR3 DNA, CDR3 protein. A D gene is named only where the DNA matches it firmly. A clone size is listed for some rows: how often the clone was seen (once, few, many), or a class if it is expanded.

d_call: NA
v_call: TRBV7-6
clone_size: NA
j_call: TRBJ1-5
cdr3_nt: TGTGCCAGCAGCTATGAGATAAATCAGCCCCAGCATTTT
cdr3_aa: CASSYEINQPQHF

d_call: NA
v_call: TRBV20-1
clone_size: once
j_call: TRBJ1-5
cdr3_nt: TGCAGTGCTCCACGATCGGAAGGGGGCAATCAGCCCCAGCATTTT
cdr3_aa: CSAPRSEGGNQPQHF

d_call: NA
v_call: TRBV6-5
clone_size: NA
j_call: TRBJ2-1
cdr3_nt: TGTGCCAGCAGTTACTCTGAGGAGGGTATGGATGAGCAGTTCTTC
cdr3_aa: CASSYSEEGMDEQFF

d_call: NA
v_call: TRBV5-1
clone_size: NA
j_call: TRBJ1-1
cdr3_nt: TGCGCCAGCAGAATGACGGGCGGGACTGAAGCTTTCTTT
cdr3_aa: CASRMTGGTEAFF

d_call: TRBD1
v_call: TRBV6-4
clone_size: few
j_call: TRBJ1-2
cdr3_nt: TGTGCCAGCAGTCCCCTGGGAGGGACAGGGGATTCGTCTTCGGTAGGCTACACCTTC
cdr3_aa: CASSPLGGTGDSSSVGYTF

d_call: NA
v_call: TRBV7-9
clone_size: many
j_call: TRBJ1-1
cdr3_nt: TGTGCCAGCAGCCTCGGACCGAGCAGCACTGAAGCTTTCTTT
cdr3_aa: CASSLGPSSTEAFF

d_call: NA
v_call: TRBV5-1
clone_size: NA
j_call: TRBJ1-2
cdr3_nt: TGCGCCAGCAGCCCCGCGGGCCCCGCCGACAGCTATGGCTACACCTTC
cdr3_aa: CASSPAGPADSYGYTF

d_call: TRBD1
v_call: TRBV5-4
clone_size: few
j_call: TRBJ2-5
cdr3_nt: TGTGCCAGCAGCAAACAGGGGGCAGGGTACGCGACCCAGTACTTC
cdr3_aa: CASSKQGAGYATQYF

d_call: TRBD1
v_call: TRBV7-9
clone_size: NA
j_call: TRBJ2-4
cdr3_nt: TGTGCCAGCAGCTTACCTCTGGGGACAGGCAAAAACATTCAGTACTTC
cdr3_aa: CASSLPLGTGKNIQYF

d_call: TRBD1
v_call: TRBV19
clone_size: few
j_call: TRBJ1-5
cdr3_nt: TGTGCCAGGGGGGACAGGTCGAATCAGCCCCAGCATTTT
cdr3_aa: CARGDRSNQPQHF

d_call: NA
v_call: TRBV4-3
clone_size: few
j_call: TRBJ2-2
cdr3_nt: TGCGCCAGCAGCCAAGAACGGGGCGGGGAGCTGTTTTTT
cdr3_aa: CASSQERGGELFF

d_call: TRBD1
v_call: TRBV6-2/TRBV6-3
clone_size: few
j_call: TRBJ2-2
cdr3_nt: TGTGCCAGCAGCAGGGACAGACGAGGCACCGGGGAGCTGTTTTTT
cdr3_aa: CASSRDRRGTGELFF

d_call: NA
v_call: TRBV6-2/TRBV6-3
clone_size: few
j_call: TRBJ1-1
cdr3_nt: TGTGCCAGCAGTTACGTCTCCAGCATGAACACTGAAGCTTTCTTT
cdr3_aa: CASSYVSSMNTEAFF

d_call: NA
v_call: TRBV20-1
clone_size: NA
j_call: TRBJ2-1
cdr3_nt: TGCAGTGCTCGGGACCGGGGCCCCGGCCACAATGAGCAGTTCTTC
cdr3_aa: CSARDRGPGHNEQFF

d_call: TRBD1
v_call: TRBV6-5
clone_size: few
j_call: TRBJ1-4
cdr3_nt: TGTGCCAGCAGTTACTCGGGCAGGGGGCCTGAAAAACTGTTTTTT
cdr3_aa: CASSYSGRGPEKLFF

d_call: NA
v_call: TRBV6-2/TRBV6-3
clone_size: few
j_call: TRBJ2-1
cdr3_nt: TGTGCCAGCAGCGACTGGTACAATGAGCAGTTCTTC
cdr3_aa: CASSDWYNEQFF

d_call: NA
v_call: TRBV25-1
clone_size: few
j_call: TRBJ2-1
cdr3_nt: TGTGCCAGCAGTGTAGGGTTTGAGCAGTTCTTC
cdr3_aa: CASSVGFEQFF

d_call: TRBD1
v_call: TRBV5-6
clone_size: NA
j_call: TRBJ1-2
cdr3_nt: TGTGCCAGCAGCCCTGGACAGGGACCGGTCGGCTACACCTTC
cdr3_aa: CASSPGQGPVGYTF

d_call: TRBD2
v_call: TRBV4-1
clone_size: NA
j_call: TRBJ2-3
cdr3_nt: TGCGCCAGCAGCCAAGGCTTGGGCGGGGGGGCAGGAGATACGCAGTATTTT
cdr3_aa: CASSQGLGGGAGDTQYF

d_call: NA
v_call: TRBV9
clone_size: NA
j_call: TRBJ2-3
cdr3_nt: TGTGCCAGCAGCGTAGGTCCTAGCGGCACAGATACGCAGTATTTT
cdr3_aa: CASSVGPSGTDTQYF

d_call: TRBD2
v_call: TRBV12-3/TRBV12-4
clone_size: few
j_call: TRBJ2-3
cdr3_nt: TGTGCCGTTAGCGGGGGGTTTCTTCGCACGCAGTATTTT
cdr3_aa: CAVSGGFLRTQYF

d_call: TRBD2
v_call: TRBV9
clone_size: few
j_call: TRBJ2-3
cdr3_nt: TGTGCCAGCAGCGTATCTCAAGCGGGAGCCGACACAGATACGCAGTATTTT
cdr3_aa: CASSVSQAGADTDTQYF

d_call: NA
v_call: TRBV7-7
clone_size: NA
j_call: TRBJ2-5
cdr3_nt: TGTGCCAGCAGCTCATTCAGGGGAGAGACCCAGTACTTC
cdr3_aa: CASSSFRGETQYF

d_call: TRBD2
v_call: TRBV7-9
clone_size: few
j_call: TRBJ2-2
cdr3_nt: TGTGCCAGCAGCGGGTCGACTAGCTGGACCGGGGAGCTGTTTTTT
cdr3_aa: CASSGSTSWTGELFF

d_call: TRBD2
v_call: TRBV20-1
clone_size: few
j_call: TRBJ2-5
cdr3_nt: TGCAGTGTTGGGACTAGCCTACAAGAGACCCAGTACTTC
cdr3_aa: CSVGTSLQETQYF

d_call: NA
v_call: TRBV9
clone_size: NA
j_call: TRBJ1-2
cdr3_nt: TGTGCCAGCAGCGGCGGTGGGAATGGCTACACCTTC
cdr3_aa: CASSGGGNGYTF

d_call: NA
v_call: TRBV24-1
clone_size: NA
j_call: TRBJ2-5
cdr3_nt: TGTGCCACCAGTGGCGTCGAAGGAGAGACCCAGTACTTC
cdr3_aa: CATSGVEGETQYF

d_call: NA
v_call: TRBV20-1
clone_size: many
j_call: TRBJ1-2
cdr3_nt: TGCAGTGCTAGAGACGAAACCAGCTATGGCTACACCTTC
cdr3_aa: CSARDETSYGYTF

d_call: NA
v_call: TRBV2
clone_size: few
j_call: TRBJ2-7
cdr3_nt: TGTGCCAGCAGTGATAAGGCCTACACCTACGAGCAGTACTTC
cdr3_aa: CASSDKAYTYEQYF

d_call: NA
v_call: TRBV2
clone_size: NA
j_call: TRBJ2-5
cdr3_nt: TGTGCCAGCAGTGATCTTCAGACCCAGTACTTC
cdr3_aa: CASSDLQTQYF

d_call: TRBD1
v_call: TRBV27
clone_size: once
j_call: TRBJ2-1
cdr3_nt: TGTGCCAGCAGATTGACAGGGGGTTACAATGAGCAGTTCTTC
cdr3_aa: CASRLTGGYNEQFF

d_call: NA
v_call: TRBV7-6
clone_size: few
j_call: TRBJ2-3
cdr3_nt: TGTGCCAGCAGCTTAGCCTGGGCTAGCACAGATACGCAGTATTTT
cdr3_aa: CASSLAWASTDTQYF

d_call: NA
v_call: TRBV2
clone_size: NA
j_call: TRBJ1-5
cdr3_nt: TGTGCCAGCAGTGTTGCACAGCCCAATCAGCCCCAGCATTTT
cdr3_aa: CASSVAQPNQPQHF

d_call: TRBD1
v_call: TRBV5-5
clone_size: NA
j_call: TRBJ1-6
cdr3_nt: TGTGCCAGCAGCCGGGACAGCCCCTATTCACCCCTCCACTTT
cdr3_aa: CASSRDSPYSPLHF

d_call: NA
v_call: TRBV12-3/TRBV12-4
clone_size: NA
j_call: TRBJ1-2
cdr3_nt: TGTGCCAGCAGCCGGGGAAAGGGCGGCTACACCTTC
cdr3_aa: CASSRGKGGYTF

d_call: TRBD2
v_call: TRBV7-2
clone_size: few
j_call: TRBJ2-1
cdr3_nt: TGTGCCAGCAGCTTAGTTCTAGCGGGCTCCTACAATGAGCAGTTCTTC
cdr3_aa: CASSLVLAGSYNEQFF